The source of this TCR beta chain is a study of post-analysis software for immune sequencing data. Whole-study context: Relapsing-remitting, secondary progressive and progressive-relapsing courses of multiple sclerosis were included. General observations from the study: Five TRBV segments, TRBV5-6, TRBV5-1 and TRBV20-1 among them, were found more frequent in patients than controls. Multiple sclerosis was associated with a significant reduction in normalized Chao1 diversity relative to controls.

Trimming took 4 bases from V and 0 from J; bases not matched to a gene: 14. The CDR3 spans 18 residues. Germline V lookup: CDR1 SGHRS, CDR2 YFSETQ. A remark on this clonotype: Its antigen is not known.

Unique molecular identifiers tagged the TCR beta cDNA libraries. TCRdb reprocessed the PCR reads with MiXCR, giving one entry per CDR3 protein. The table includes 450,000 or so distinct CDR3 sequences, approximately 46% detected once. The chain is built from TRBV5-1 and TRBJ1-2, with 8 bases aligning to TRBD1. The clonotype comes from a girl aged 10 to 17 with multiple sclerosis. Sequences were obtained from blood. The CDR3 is CASSPFPGQDLANYGYTF. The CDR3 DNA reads TGCGCCAGCAGCCCGTTTCCGGGACAGGATTTAGCTAACTATGGCTACACCTTC.